This T cell receptor (beta chain) was observed in a study of blood T cell repertoires in COVID-19. Across the study: PBMCs, B-cell-depleted T cells, or T cells were the source of the cDNA or gDNA that made up the material.

Generated by immunoSEQ multiplex PCR, the TCRdb table keeps only in-frame clones and is missing some. Among fewer than 200,000 clones, about 85% were seen once, and the ten largest hold 9.8%. V gave up 1 base and J gave up 3 bases, with 9 bases separating them. The V gene's germline CDR1 is SGHDN and CDR2 FVKESK. This CDR3 spans 14 amino acids. The V call is TRBV14, the J call TRBJ1-2; D unresolved. The sequencing sample was made of peripheral blood. The source of this sequence is a woman over 75 with acute or convalescent COVID-19. The CDR3 sequence: CASSQVGTYYGYTF. The CDR3 coding sequence is TGTGCCAGCAGCCAAGTGGGCACCTACTATGGCTACACCTTC.